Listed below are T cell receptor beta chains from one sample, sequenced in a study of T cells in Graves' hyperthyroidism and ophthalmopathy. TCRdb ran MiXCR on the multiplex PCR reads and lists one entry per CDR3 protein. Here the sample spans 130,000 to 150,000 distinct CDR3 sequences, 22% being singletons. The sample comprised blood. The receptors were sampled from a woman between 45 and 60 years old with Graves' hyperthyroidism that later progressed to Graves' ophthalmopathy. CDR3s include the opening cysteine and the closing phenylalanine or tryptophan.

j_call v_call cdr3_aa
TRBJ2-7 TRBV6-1 CASTETGYSYEQYF
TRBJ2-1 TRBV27 CASSFRSPTGTSGRAEQFF
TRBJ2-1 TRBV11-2 CASSSGLAGVNEQFF
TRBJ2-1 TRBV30 CAWSRQGNEQFF
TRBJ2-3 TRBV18 CASSRKDTQYF
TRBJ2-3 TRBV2 CASTAGFTDTQYF
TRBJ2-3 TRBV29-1 CSVRPSTDTQYF
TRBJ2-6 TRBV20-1 CSAARGGPSGANVLTF
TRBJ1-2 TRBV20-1 CRIGQNYGYTF
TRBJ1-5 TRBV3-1 CASSLSGKNSNQPQHF
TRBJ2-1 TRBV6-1 CASSSRPGGSWEQFF
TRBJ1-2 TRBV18 CASSPEHSHSGYTF
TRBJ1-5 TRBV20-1 CSARRGGNQPQHF
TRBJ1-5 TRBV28 CASGDGPTRGPQHF
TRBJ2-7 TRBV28 CATEGGAGDYEQYF
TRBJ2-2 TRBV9 CASSRTGGYTGELFF
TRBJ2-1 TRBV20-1 CSARGVTSGRPPGEQFF
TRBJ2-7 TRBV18 CASSITGTQGNEQYF
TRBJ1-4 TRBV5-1 CANSLAAGGGEKLFF
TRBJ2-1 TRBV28 CASSFPSGGRATSGPSSYNEQFF
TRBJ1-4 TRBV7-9 CASSSSRKTNEKLFF
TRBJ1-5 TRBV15 CATSRDGTQNQPQHF
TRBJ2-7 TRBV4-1 CASSPEDGSYEQYF
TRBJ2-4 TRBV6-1 CASSLSLLAKNIQYF
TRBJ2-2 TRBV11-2 CASGARRGDTGELFF
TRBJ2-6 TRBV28 CASSWDSVPAKSGANVLTF
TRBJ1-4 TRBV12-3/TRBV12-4 CASSLAGVEKLFF
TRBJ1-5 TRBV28 CASSFLLPRRASNQPQHF
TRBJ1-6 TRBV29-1 CSVGLTEDSPLHF
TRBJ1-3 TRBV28 CASSLLPQSRSGNTIYF
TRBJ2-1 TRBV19 CASSSFRGRDSYNEQFF
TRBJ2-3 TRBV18 CASSPRSSGLNTDTQYF
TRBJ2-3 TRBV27 CASREDRTTDTQYF
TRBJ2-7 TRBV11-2 CASSLDFLGQYF
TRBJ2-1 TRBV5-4 CASSLESGDNEQFF
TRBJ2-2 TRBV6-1 CASTQERAGELFF
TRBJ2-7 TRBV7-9 CASSPDRGPYEQYF
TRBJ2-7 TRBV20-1 CSATGLAGGRVVGEQYF
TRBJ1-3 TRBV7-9 CASRMTGQGAGNTIYF
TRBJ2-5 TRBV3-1 CASSLREETQYF
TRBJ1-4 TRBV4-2 CASRHLATNEKLFF
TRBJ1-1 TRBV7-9 CASSPSNRMNTEAFF
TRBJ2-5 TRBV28 CASSWVTYTGEIPTMETQYF
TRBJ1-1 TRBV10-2 CASRRGPMNTEAFF
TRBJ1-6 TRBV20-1 CSAGQGAGSPLHF
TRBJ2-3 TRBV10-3 CAISGMGTNTQYF
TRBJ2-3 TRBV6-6 CASSYSGGTRDTQYF
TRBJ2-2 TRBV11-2 CASSSRTASGRNGELFF
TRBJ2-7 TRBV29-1 CSVSSGSGTYEQYF
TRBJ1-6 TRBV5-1 CASSSGGPRRSPLHF
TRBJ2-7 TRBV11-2 CASSPAGWQVSYEQYF
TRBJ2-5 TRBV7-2 CASSFGRGPETQYF
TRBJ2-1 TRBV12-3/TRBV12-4 CASSEGLINYNEQFF
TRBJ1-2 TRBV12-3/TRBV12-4 CASSLSQGRYGYTF
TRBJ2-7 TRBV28 CASSAPGTRKEQYF
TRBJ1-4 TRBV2 CASSEVQGMTKLFF
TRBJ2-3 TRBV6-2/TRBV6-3 CASRKIRTSGSQLDTQYF
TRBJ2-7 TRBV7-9 CASSLDQGSMDEQYF
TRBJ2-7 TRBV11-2 CASSLIAGGYHEQYF
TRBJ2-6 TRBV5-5 CASSLAETGSSGANVLTF